This T cell receptor (beta chain) was observed in a study of T cell responses to AZD1222 COVID-19 vaccine (dated by TCRdb to about 2021). For context, the study as a whole: AZD1222 recipients with second doses at about 4 weeks or about 12 weeks were pooled, because spike-specific TCR depth and breadth did not differ between schedules. Trial participants were enrolled by age into 18-55, 56-69 and 70-plus year subgroups, with 148, 28 and 57 TCR-sequenced participants respectively. TCR sequencing covered more than 230 trial participants: 207 given two doses of AZD1222 and about 26 given two doses of MenACWY control vaccine.

The paper as a whole reports these results and caveats: The 56-69-year group was small, and its depth increase did not reach significance, likely because of low power. A significant rise in spike-specific TCR breadth and depth was observed after two AZD1222 doses relative to day 0 and relative to MenACWY recipients. Vaccine-associated CD4 TCRs spanned the whole spike protein, with dominant responses in regions 160-218 and 743-854. Reportedly, close to half of the unique spike-specific TCRs recognized epitopes lying outside the regions that are mutated in the B.1.351 and B.1.1.7 variants. Only five or six AZD1222 recipients were SARS-CoV-2 seropositive at baseline, limiting conclusions about previously exposed vaccinees. Most participants were white British and females outnumbered males, and the authors suggested that clonal diversity may have been underestimated. Because no day 14 peak-response samples were available, the repertoires could be characterized only after the peak T cell response.

V is shortened by 5 bases, J by 0 bases, and the region joining them spans 5 bases. The CDR3 runs 14 residues from the cysteine to the phenylalanine. Kept here is only the CDR3 DNA, which spans 42 bases and is read in frame from base 1. The germline V gene (reference sequence) supplies CDR1 LNHDA and CDR2 SQIVND. As regards this clone: Its antigen is still unknown. No clone much larger than this one lies a single base away; base qualities are absent.

The CDR3 regions of human TCRbeta chains were analyzed by immunosequencing. Turning to the authors' computational methods: Repertoire TCRs were matched against a reference library of SARS-CoV-2-specific TCRs generated with the MIRA antigen-specificity platform. Breadth was defined as the fraction of unique TCRs that were SARS-CoV-2-associated, and depth was defined as the fraction of total T cells that were SARS-CoV-2-associated. Each spike-specific TCR was assigned to its reactive spike region and to a CD4 or CD8 class using the MIRA data. Log10-transformed breadth and depth values were compared by one-way ANOVA with Sidak's multiple comparisons tests. TCRdb retrieved this table from immuneACCESS and kept in-frame rearrangements only. Not all clones are present; in checked studies, unresolved V genes account for under half, and no reason is known for the remainder. Clone size and V and J calls were adopted from that table, with D and trimming inferred from the DNA. Across this sample there are 130,000 to 150,000 clones, with 92% seen only once. The ten largest clones capture 2.5% to 4% of the sample.

What the time point label conveys for this sample: baseline before first vaccination. Samples from vaccinated people were obtained from the UK trials COV001 and COV002, which included a single-blind randomized controlled phase 2/3 trial of AZD1222 (ChAdOx1 nCoV-19) in healthy adults. Trial participant PBMC samples were collected at day 0 and day 28 after the second dose for TCRbeta chain sequencing. The clonotype was recovered from an adult in good health. The receptor chain draws on TRBV19 and TRBJ2-6, with the D gene too uncertain to name. Sequenced here: peripheral blood, sampled on day 0 of AZD1222 vaccination. The CDR3 amino acid sequence is: CASSHGSGANVLTF. The DNA is TGTGCCAGTAGTCATGGCTCTGGGGCCAACGTCCTGACTTTC.